The 4 T cell receptor beta chains in this list originate from one sample, sequenced in a study of T cell responses to AZD1222 COVID-19 vaccine. The method was immunoSEQ multiplex PCR; TCRdb's version includes in-frame clones alone and lacks a portion of them. The sample consists of about 160,000 clones, about 90% of them appearing once. The specimen comprised peripheral blood, sampled 28 days after the second AZD1222 dose. The source of these receptors is an adult who received the AZD1222 COVID-19 vaccine.

V and J are TRBV6-5 and TRBJ1-4; a possible D gene is TRBD1 (5 bases). This CDR3 spans 14 amino acids. Between the trimmed V and J ends, which lost 7 bases and 5 bases, there was a span of 14 bases. Germline assignment: CDR1 MNHEY and CDR2 SVGAGI. Written as DNA, the CDR3 is TGTGCCAGCACCCCCTCGGGACTGAATGAAAAACTGTTTTTT. This codes for CASTPSGLNEKLFF.

This chain links TRBV4-2 with TRBJ2-5; 10 nucleotides agree with TRBD2. Trimming took 4 bases from V and 5 from J; bases not matched to a gene: 19. Germline V gene lookup returns CDR1 LGHNA and CDR2 YNFKEQ. CDR3 length equals 19 residues. The CDR3 region is CASSPMVIAGGIGVETQYF. CDR3 coding DNA: TGTGCCAGCAGCCCTATGGTGATAGCGGGAGGTATCGGGGTGGAGACCCAGTACTTC.

This chain joins TRBV30 and TRBJ1-4, with D uncertain. Germline CDR1 reads GTSNPN; CDR2 reads SVGIG (reference sequence). V lost 5 bases and J 7 bases, leaving 17 bases between the germline ends. The CDR3 totals 14 residues. In DNA, the CDR3 is TGTGCCTGGGCCCGGGAGGCACTTAGTGAAAAACTGTTTTTT. This sequence encodes CAWAREALSEKLFF.

The V gene is TRBV11-2, the J gene TRBJ1-1, with D uncertain. Germline CDR1 is SGHAT and CDR2 is FQNNGV. This CDR3 region has 15 residues. The ends were cut back, 0 bases at V and 6 bases at J, with 14 bases in the middle. The CDR3 protein is CASSLDIGLLAEAFF. For the CDR3, the DNA is TGTGCCAGCAGCTTAGATATTGGGCTGCTCGCTGAAGCTTTCTTT.